This is a list of T cell receptor beta chains from one sample in a study of blood T cell repertoires in COVID-19. This table comes from immunoSEQ multiplex PCR, and its TCRdb copy is limited to in-frame clones, with some not included. The repertoire holds 200,000 to 250,000 clones, about nine tenths seen once, with about a tenth in the top ten. Sequencing was carried out using PBMCs or T cells enriched from blood (not recorded which). The receptors come from a man aged 18 to 35 with acute COVID-19. Each CDR3 is given with its conserved first and last residue. The D gene is left open where the match is weak. Clone size is shown for a subset of rows, as once, few, many or a class of expanded clone.

>TRBV29-1|-|-|TRBJ2-3
TGCAGCGCAAGGGAGGCAGTTGATACGCAGTATTTT
CSAREAVDTQYF
>TRBV28|-|-|TRBJ2-2
TGTGCCAGCAGTTTTTGGGAAACGGGATTCGGGGAGCTGTTTTTT
CASSFWETGFGELFF
>TRBV11-2|-|TRBD2|TRBJ2-3
TGTGCCAGCAGCTTATGGGCTAGCGGGAGGGCCGCAGATACGCAGTATTTT
CASSLWASGRAADTQYF
>TRBV15|once|-|TRBJ1-6
TGTGCCACCAGCAGGGACTTCTCGTTCGTTCCGAAAAATTCACCCCTCCACTTT
CATSRDFSFVPKNSPLHF
>TRBV24-1|many|-|TRBJ1-2
TGTGCCACCAGTGTAGGGGTTAACTATGGCTACACCTTC
CATSVGVNYGYTF
>TRBV12-3/TRBV12-4|-|TRBD2|TRBJ2-1
TGTGCCAGCAGTGGACTAGCGAATGAGCAGTTCTTC
CASSGLANEQFF
>TRBV19|-|TRBD1|TRBJ1-5
TGTGCCAGTAGTTGGGGGACAGGGAATCAGCCCCAGCATTTT
CASSWGTGNQPQHF
>TRBV6-1|-|TRBD1|TRBJ1-2
TGTGCCAGCAGTGGACAGGGATTCGACGTCGGCTATGGCTACACCTTC
CASSGQGFDVGYGYTF
>TRBV29-1|-|-|TRBJ2-3
TGCAGCGTGGAGGGACGCCTTTCAGGGGGGCAGTATTTT
CSVEGRLSGGQYF
>TRBV30|-|-|TRBJ2-5
TGTGCCACTTCCCATCCGGGAGTGCAAGAGACCCAGTACTTC
CATSHPGVQETQYF
>TRBV11-2|-|TRBD1|TRBJ2-4
TGTGCCAGCAGCCAGAGGGGGCTCGCCAAAAACATTCAGTACTTC
CASSQRGLAKNIQYF
>TRBV30|-|-|TRBJ2-1
TGTGCCTGGAGTGCGGAGGTCAATGAGCAGTTCTTC
CAWSAEVNEQFF
>TRBV7-8|-|TRBD1|TRBJ1-6
TGTGCCAGCAGCTTACCGGGACAGGATTCACCCCTCCACTTT
CASSLPGQDSPLHF
>TRBV5-6|-|-|TRBJ1-5
TGTGCCAGCAGCTTGGAAGGAAGGGGAGGTCAGCCCCAGCATTTT
CASSLEGRGGQPQHF
>TRBV4-1|-|TRBD2|TRBJ2-1
TGCGCCAGCAGCCAACGACTAGCGGGACCCGACAATGAGCAGTTCTTC
CASSQRLAGPDNEQFF
>TRBV18|few|TRBD1|TRBJ1-5
TGTGCCAGCTCACCTAGACAGGGGAGCTATAGCAATCAGCCCCAGCATTTT
CASSPRQGSYSNQPQHF
>TRBV6-5|once|-|TRBJ1-1
TGTGCCAGCAGTAAGGACTTGAGGAACACTGAAGCTTTCTTT
CASSKDLRNTEAFF
>TRBV29-1|-|-|TRBJ2-1
TGCAGCGTTGAAGATTCCAGTTGGGCGTTCTTC
CSVEDSSWAFF